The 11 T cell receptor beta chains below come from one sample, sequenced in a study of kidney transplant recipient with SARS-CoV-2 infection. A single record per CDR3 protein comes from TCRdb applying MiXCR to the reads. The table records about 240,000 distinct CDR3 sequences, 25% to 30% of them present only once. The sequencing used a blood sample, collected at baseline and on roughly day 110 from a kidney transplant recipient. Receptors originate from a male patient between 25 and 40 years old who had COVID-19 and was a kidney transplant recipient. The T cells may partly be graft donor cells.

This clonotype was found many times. The CDR3 spells CASSQYHTSRKTYGYTF. The CDR3 nucleotides read TGCGCCAGCAGTCAATACCACACTTCTAGAAAGACCTATGGCTACACCTTC. This chain uses TRBV10-2 with TRBJ1-2; D ambiguous. The CDR3 contains 17 residues. Deletions cut 5 bases from V and 4 bases from J, with 23 bases between. Germline lookup yields CDR1 WSHSY and CDR2 SAAADI.

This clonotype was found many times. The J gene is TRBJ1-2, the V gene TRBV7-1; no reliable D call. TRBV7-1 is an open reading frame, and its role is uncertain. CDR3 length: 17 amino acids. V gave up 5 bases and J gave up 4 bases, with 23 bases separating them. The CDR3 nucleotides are TGTGCCAGCAGCAGCTTTATTCACGAGGGAAAGACCTATGGCTACACCTTC. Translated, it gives CASSSFIHEGKTYGYTF.

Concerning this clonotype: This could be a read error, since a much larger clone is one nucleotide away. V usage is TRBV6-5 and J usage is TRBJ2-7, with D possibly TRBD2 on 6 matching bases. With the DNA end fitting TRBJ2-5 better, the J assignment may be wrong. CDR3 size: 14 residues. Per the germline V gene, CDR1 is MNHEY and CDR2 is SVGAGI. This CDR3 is CAGSYGQEGETQYF. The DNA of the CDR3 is TGTGCCGGCAGTTACGGGCAGGAGGGGGAGACCCAGTACTTC.

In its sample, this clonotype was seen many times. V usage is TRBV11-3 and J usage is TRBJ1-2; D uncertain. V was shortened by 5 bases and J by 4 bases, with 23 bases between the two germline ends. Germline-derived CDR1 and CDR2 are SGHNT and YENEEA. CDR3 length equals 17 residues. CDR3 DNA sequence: TGTGCCAGCAGCAATAACTTCGATCTCGGAAAGACCTATGGCTACACCTTC. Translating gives CASSNNFDLGKTYGYTF.

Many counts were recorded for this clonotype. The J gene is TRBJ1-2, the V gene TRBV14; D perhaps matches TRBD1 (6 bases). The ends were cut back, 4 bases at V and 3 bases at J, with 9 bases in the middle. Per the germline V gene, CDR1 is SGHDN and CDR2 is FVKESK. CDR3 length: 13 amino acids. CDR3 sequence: CASSPDSYYGYTF. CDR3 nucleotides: TGTGCCAGCAGCCCGGACAGCTACTATGGCTACACCTTC. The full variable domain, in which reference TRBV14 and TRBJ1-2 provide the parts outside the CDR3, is EAGVTQFPSHSVIEKGQTVTLRCDPISGHDNLYWYRRVMGKEIKFLLHFVKESKQDESGMPNNRFLAERTGGTYSTLKVQPAELEDSGVYFCASSPDSYYGYTFGSGTRLTVV.

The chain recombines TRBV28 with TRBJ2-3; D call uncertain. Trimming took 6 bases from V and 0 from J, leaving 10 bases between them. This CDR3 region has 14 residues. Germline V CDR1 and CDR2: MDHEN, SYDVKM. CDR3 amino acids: CASSITSSTDTQYF. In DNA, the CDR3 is TGTGCCAGCAGCATTACCTCTAGCACAGATACGCAGTATTTT.

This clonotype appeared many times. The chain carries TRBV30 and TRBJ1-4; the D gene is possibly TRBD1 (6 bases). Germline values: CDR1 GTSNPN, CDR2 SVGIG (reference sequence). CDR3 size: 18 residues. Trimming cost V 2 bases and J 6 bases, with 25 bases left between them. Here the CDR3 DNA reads TGTGCCTGGAGTTATCGCAGGGGTCCTTCTAAGGGACATGAAAAACTGTTTTTT. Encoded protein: CAWSYRRGPSKGHEKLFF.

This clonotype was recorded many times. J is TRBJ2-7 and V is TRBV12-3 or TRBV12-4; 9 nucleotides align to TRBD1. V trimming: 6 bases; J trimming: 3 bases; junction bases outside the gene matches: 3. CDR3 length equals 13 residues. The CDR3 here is CASRGTGSYEQYF. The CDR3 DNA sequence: TGTGCCAGCAGGGGGACAGGGAGCTACGAGCAGTACTTC.

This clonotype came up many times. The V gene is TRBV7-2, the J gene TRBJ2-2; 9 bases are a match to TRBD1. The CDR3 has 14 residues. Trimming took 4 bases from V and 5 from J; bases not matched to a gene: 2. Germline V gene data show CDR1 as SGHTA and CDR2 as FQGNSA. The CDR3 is CASSYDRGTGELFF. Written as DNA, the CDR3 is TGTGCCAGCAGCTATGACAGGGGGACCGGGGAGCTGTTTTTT.

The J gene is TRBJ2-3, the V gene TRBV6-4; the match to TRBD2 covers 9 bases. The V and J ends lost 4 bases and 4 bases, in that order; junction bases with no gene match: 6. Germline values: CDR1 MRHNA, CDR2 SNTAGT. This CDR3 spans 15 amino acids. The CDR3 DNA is TGTGCCAGCAGTGTTCTAGCGGGAATGGCAGATACGCAGTATTTT. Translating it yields CASSVLAGMADTQYF.

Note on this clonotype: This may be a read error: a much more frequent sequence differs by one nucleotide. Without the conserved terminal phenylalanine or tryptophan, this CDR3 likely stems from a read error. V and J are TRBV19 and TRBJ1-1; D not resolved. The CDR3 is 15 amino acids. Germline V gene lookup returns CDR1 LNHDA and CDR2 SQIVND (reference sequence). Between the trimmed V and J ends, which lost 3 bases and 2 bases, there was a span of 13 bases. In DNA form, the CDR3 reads TGTGCCAGTAGTATCGGGCCCGATAAAAACACTGAAGCTTTCCTT. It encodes CASSIGPDKNTEAFL.